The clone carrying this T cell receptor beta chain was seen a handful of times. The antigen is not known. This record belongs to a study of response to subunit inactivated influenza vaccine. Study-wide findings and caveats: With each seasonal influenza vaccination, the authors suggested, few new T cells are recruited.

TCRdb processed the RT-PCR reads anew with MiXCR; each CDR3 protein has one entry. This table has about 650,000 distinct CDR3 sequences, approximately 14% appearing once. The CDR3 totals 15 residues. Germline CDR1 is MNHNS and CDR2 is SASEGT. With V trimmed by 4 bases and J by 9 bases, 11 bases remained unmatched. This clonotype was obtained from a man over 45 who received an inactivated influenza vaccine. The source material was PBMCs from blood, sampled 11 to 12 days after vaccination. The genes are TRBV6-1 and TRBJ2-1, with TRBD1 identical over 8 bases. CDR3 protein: CASSALTGEATEQFF. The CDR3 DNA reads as TGTGCCAGCAGTGCTTTGACAGGGGAGGCCACTGAGCAGTTCTTC.